This TCR beta chain emerged from a study of identical twins. The sample holds many counts of this clonotype. Its target is not known. TCRdb called the 5' RACE reads again in MiXCR, with one record for every CDR3 protein. The sample lists 350,000 to 450,000 distinct CDR3 sequences; about 18% were seen once. The CDR3 is made up of 12 amino acids. The germline V gene encodes CDR1 SEHNR and CDR2 FQNEAQ (reference sequence). The V end was cut by 7 bases, the J end by 1 base, with 7 bases between. Study conclusions and caveats: Weaker excess sharing between twins was seen in beta out-of-frame sequences. High-abundance cord blood beta clonotypes had fewer insertions; memory repertoires showed none. One should note that invariant MAIT and iNKT cells could partly confound zero-insertion analyses. Interpretation of the results relied on cross-sectional statistical analysis and not on following the same donors.

J is TRBJ1-1 and V is TRBV7-9; D is undetermined. The receptor was derived from a man aged 45-60 years in good health. Sequenced: naive T cells sorted from blood. CDR3 DNA: TGTGCCAGCATAGACAAGAACACTGAAGCTTTCTTT. Protein sequence: CASIDKNTEAFF.